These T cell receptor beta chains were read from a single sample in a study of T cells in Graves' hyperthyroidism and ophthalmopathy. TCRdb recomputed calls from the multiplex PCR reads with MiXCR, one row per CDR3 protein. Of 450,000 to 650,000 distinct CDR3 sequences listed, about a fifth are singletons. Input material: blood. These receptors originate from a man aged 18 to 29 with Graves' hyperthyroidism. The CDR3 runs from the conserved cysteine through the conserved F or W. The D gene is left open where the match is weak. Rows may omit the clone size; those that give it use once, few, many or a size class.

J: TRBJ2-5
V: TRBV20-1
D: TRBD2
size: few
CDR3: CSARVPSGPGETQYF
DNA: TGCAGTGCTAGAGTCCCTAGCGGGCCTGGAGAGACCCAGTACTTC

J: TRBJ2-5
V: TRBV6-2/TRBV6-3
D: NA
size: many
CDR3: CAAAGAETQYF
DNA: TGTGCCGCAGCGGGTGCGGAGACCCAGTACTTC

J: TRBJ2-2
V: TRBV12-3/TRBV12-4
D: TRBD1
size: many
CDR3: CASNPAGTGGADGELFF
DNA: TGTGCCAGCAATCCCGCCGGGACAGGGGGCGCGGACGGGGAGCTGTTTTTT

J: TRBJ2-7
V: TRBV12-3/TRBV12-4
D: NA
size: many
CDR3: CASSNVGEQYF
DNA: TGTGCCAGCAGCAACGTAGGGGAGCAGTACTTC

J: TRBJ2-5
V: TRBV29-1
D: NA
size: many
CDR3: CSATGPRRETQYF
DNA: TGCAGCGCCACCGGACCCCGGCGAGAGACCCAGTACTTC

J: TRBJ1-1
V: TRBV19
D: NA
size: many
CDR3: CASSIWGSTEAFF
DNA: TGTGCCAGTAGTATATGGGGCAGCACTGAAGCTTTCTTT

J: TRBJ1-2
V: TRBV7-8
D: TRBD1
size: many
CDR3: CASGLIRQGARNGYTF
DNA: TGTGCCAGCGGCTTAATCCGACAGGGGGCGCGGAATGGCTACACCTTC

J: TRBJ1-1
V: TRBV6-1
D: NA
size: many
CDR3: CASSPLAWQGAEAFF
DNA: TGTGCCAGCAGTCCCCTTGCTTGGCAGGGCGCTGAAGCTTTCTTT

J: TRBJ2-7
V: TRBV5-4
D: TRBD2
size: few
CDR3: CASSPAGVAGEQYF
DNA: TGTGCCAGCAGCCCCGCGGGTGTAGCGGGGGAGCAGTACTTC

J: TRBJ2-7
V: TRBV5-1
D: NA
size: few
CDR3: CASSPANSYEQYF
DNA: TGCGCCAGCAGCCCGGCGAACTCCTACGAGCAGTACTTC

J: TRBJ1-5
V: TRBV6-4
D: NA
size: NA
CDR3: CASSPWSNQPQHF
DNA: TGTGCCAGCAGTCCATGGAGCAATCAGCCCCAGCATTTT

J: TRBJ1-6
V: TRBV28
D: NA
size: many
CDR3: CASSQGTRGSPLHF
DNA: TGTGCCAGCAGCCAGGGTACGAGAGGTTCACCCCTCCACTTT

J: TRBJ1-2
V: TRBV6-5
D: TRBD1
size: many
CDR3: CASSPRTGSYGYTF
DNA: TGTGCCAGCAGCCCCCGGACAGGGAGCTATGGCTACACCTTC

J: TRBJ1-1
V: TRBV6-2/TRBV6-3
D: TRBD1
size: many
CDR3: CASSYSTRQGAGMNTEAFF
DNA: TGTGCCAGCAGTTACTCGACTCGGCAGGGGGCCGGTATGAACACTGAAGCTTTCTTT

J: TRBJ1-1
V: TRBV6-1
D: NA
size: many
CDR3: CASSEADPGRTEAFF
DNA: TGTGCCAGCAGTGAAGCGGATCCGGGTAGGACTGAAGCTTTCTTT

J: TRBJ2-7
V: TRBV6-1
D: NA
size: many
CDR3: CASSEKGDTTYEQYF
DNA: TGTGCCAGCAGTGAAAAGGGGGACACCACCTACGAGCAGTACTTC

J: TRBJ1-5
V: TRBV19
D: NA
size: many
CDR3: CASSINQNQPQHF
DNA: TGTGCCAGTAGTATTAATCAAAATCAGCCCCAGCATTTT